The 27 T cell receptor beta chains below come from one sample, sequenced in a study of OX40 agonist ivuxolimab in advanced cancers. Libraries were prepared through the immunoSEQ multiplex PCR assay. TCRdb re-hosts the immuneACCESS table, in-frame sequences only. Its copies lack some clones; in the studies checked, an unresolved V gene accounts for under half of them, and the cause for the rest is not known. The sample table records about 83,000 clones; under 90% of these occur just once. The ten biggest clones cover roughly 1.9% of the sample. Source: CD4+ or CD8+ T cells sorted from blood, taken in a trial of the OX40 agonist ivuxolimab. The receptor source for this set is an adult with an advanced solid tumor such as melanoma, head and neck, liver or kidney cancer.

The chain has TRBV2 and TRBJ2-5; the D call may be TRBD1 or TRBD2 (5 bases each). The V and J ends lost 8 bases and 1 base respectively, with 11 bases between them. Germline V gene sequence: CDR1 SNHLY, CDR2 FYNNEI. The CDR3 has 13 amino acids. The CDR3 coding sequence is TGTGCCAGCGCGGACGGGACCCAAGAGACCCAGTACTTC. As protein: CASADGTQETQYF.

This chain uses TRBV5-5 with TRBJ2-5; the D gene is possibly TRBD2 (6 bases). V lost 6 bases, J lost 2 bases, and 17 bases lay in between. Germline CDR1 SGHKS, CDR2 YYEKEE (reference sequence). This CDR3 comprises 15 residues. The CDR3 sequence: CASTLTGTAQETQYF. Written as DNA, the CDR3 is TGTGCCAGCACCCTTACCGGGACTGCACAAGAGACCCAGTACTTC.

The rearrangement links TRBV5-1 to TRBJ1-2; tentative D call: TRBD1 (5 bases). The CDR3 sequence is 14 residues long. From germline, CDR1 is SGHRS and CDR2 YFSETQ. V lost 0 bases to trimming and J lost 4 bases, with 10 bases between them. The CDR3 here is CASSLDQGSYGYTF. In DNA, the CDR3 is TGCGCCAGCAGCTTGGATCAGGGAAGCTATGGCTACACCTTC.

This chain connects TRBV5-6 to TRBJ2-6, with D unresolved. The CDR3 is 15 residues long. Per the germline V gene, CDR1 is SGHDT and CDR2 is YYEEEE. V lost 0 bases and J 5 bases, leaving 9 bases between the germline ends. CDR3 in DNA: TGTGCCAGCAGCTTGGTAGATAAATGGGCCAACGTCCTGACTTTC. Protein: CASSLVDKWANVLTF.

CDR3 protein: CASSGMGYGYTF. The CDR3 DNA sequence: TGTGCCAGCAGCGGGATGGGCTATGGCTACACCTTC. This chain uses TRBV2 with TRBJ1-2; D uncertain. V was pared by 6 bases and J by 4 bases, with 9 bases between. The CDR3 runs 12 residues. Germline loops: CDR1 SNHLY, CDR2 FYNNEI.

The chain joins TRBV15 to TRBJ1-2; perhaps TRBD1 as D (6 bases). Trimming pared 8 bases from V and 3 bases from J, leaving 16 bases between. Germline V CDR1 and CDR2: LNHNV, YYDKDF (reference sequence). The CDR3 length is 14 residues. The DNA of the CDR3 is TGTGCCACCCTACAGGGTCTGGTTCACTATGGCTACACCTTC. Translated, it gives CATLQGLVHYGYTF.

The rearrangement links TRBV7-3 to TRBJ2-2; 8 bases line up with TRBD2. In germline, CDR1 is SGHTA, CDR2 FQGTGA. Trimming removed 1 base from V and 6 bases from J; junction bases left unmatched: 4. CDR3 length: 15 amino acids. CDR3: CASSLMSGGAGELFF. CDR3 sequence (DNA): TGTGCCAGCAGCTTAATGTCGGGAGGGGCCGGGGAGCTGTTTTTT.

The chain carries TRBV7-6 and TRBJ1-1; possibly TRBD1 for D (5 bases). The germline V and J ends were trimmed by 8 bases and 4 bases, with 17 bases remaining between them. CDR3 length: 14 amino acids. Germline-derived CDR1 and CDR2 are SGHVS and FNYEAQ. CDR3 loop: CASDLGRGSTEAFF. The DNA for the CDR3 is TGTGCCAGCGACCTAGGCCGGGGGAGCACTGAAGCTTTCTTT.

The CDR3 protein is CASSRTSGNTGELFF. CDR3 nucleotide sequence: TGTGCCAGCAGCCGGACTAGCGGGAACACCGGGGAGCTGTTTTTT. This chain links TRBV11-1 with TRBJ2-2, with 10 bases aligning to TRBD2. This CDR3 is 15 amino acids long. CDR1 and CDR2 from the germline V gene are SGHAT and FQDESV (reference sequence). Trimming took 5 bases from V and 1 from J; bases not matched to a gene: 1.

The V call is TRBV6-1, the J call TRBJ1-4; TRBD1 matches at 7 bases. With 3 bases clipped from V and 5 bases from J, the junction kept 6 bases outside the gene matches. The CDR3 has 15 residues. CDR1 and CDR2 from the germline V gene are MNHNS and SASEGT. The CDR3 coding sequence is TGTGCCAGCAGTGACAACAGGGGAGGAAATGAAAAACTGTTTTTT. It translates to CASSDNRGGNEKLFF.

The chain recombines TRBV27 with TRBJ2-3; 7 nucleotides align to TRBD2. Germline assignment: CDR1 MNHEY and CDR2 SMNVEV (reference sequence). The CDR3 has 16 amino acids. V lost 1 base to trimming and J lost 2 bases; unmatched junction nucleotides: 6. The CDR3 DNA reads TGTGCCAGCAGTTTATGGACGGGGGGAGTCACAGATACGCAGTATTTT. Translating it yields CASSLWTGGVTDTQYF.

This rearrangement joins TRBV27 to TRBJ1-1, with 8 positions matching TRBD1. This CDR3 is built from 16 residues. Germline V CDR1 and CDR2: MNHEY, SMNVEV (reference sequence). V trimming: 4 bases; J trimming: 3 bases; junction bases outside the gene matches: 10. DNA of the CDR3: TGTGCCAGCAGTTCCCAGGGGGCAGGGGGCCACACTGAAGCTTTCTTT. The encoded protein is CASSSQGAGGHTEAFF.

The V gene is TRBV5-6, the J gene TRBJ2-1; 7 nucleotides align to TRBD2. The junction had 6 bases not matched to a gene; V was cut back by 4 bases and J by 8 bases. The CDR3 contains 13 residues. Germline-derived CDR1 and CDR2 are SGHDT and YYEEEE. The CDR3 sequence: CASSLGGTDEQFF. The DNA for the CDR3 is TGTGCCAGCAGCCTGGGGGGGACCGATGAGCAGTTCTTC.

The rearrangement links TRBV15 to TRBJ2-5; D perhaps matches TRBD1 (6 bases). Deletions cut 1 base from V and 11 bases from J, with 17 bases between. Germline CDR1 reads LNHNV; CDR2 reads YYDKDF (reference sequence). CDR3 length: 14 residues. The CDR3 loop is CATSRVPGAVAQYF. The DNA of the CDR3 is TGTGCCACCAGCAGAGTTCCAGGGGCCGTCGCGCAGTACTTC.

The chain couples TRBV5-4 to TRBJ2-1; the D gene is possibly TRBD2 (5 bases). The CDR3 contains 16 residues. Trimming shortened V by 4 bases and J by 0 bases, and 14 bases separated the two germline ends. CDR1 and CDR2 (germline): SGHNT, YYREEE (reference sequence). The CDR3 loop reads CASSGNDGISYNEQFF. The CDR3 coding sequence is TGTGCCAGCAGCGGAAACGACGGGATCTCCTACAATGAGCAGTTCTTC.

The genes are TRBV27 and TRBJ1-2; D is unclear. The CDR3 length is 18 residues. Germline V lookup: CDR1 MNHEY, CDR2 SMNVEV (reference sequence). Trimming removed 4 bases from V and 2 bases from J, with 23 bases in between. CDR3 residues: CASSSNTRNFNFNYGYTF. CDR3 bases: TGTGCCAGCAGTTCCAATACTCGGAACTTTAATTTCAACTATGGCTACACCTTC.

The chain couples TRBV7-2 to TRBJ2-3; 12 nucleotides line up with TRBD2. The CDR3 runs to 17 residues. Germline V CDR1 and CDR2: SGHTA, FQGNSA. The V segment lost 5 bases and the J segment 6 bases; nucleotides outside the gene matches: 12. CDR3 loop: CASSTVVTSGGSDTQYF. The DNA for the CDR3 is TGTGCCAGCAGCACGGTGGTGACTAGCGGGGGTTCTGATACGCAGTATTTT.

CDR3 sequence (DNA): TGTGCCAGCAGCCCCGCCGGACAGTCCCAAGAGACCCAGTACTTC. Protein product: CASSPAGQSQETQYF. This sequence joins TRBV7-2 and TRBJ2-5; maybe TRBD1 (6 bases). V was cut by 5 bases and J by 1 base, with 14 bases left in between. Germline V gene sequence: CDR1 SGHTA, CDR2 FQGNSA. This CDR3 has 15 amino acids.

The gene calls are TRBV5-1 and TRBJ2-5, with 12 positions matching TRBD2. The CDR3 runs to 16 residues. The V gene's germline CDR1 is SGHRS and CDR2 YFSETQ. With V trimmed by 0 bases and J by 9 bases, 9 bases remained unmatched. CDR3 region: CASSLGLAGAQGAQYF. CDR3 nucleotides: TGCGCCAGCAGCTTGGGACTAGCGGGGGCTCAAGGGGCCCAGTACTTC.

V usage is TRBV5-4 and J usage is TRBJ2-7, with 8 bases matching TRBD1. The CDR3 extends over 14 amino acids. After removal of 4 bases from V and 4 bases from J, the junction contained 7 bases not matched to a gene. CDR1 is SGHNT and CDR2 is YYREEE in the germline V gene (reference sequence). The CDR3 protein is CASSPRTGRYEQYF. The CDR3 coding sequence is TGTGCCAGCAGCCCAAGGACAGGGAGGTACGAGCAGTACTTC.

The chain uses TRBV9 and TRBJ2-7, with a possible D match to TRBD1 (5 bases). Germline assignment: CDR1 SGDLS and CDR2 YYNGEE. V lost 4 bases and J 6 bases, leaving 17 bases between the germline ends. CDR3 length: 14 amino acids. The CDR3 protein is CASSPGPLAGEQYF. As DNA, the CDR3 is TGTGCCAGCAGCCCAGGGCCATTGGCAGGCGAGCAGTACTTC.

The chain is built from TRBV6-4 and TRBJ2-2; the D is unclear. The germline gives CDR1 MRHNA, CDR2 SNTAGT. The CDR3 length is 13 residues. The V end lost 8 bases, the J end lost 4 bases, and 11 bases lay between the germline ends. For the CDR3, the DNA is TGTGCCAGCGCGGTCACAGTCACCGGGGAGCTGTTTTTT. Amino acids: CASAVTVTGELFF.

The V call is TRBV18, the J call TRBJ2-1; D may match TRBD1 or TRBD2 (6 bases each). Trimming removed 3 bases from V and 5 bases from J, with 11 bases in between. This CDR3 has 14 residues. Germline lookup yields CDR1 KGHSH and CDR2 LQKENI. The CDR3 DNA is TGTGCCAGCTCACCCGCGGGACAAGACAATGAGCAGTTCTTC. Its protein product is CASSPAGQDNEQFF.

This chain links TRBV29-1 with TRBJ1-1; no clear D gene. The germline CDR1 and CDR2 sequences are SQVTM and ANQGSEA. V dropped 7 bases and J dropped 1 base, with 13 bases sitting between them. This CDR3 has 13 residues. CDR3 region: CSALYSGNTEAFF. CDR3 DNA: TGCAGCGCATTATACTCAGGGAACACTGAAGCTTTCTTT.

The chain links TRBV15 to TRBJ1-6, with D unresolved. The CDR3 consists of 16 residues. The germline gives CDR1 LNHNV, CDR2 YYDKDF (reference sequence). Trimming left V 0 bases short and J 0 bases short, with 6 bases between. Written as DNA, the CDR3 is TGTGCCACCAGCAGAGAAAAGAGCTCCTATAATTCACCCCTCCACTTT. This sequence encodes CATSREKSSYNSPLHF.

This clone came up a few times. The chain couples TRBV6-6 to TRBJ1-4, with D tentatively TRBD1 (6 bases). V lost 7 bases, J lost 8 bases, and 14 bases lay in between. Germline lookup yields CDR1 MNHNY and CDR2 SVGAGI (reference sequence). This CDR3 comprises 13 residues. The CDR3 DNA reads TGTGCCAGCAACCAGGGGCGCGAGGAAAAACTGTTTTTT. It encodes CASNQGREEKLFF.

The CDR3, as DNA: TGTGCCAGCAGCGAGCGGGGGGACAAATACAATGAGCAGTTCTTC. Its translation is CASSERGDKYNEQFF. This chain uses TRBV9 with TRBJ2-1, with 9 bases fitting TRBD2. CDR3 length: 15 residues. Germline V CDR1 and CDR2: SGDLS, YYNGEE. The V and J ends lost 3 bases and 4 bases, in that order; junction bases with no gene match: 5.